The source of this T cell receptor beta chain is a study of T cells after yellow fever vaccination (dated by TCRdb to the late 2010s). Study-wide context: The SMART-Seq v4 Ultra Low Input RNA kit was used to prepare libraries from fractions with low cell numbers. The cohort comprised two healthy male donors, one aged 18 to 29 and one aged 30 to 40 years. To track T-cell clones before and after primary and booster YFV17D yellow fever vaccination, bulk TCR alpha and beta repertoires were sequenced longitudinally. Bulk PBMC replicates and cell subsets were isolated from blood drawn at multiple timepoints before and after both primary and secondary immunization. What the work shows at the level of the full study, not this receptor alone: A small fraction of clonotypes appeared in both the CD4 and CD8 compartments, likely as a result of convergent recombination. Because the study included only two donors, the extent to which the findings can be generalized is limited. Most clones expanded after primary vaccination (about 96% of CD4 and 80% to 90% of CD8) were re-detected after the booster, suggesting that broad memory maintenance occurred. FACS-sorted repertoires could contain abundant contaminating clonotypes from the bulk population, so computational filtering was required. The secondary T-cell response was weaker than the primary response but faster, peaking on day 5 instead of day 15.

The treatment or condition label, as the study defines it: live attenuated yellow fever vaccine strain. At every blood-draw timepoint, two biological replicates of bulk PBMCs were collected. A standard Ficoll-Paque protocol was used to isolate PBMCs from peripheral blood. TriZol was used to extract RNA from bulk PBMCs, from CD4 and CD8 fractions, and from dextramer-positive and dextramer-negative fractions. TCR cDNA was made using 5'RACE template switching, a step that added a universal primer site and unique molecular identifiers. Priming of cDNA synthesis was performed from both the TCR alpha and TCR beta constant segments. Library amplification used two PCR steps, and the second PCR step added sample barcodes and sequencing adapters. Sequencing of libraries was done on Illumina HiSeq 2500 (2x100 bp) or NovaSeq (2x150 bp). As for the original processing: Demultiplexing of reads and collapsing into UMI consensus sequences were performed with MIGEC, and V(D)J alignment was carried out with MiXCR. Clonotypes responding to the vaccine were identified with edgeR on replicate PBMC samples, with the criteria of FDR below 0.01 and a log2 fold change above 5 up to day 15. CD4 or CD8 identity was assigned to each bulk clonotype according to whether the clonotype was present at higher abundance in the sequenced CD4 repertoire or the sequenced CD8 repertoire. The raw public data were reprocessed by TCRdb itself: fastp quality trimming at Q25, MiXCR clonotype calling, in-frame beta chains only. All rows with the same CDR3 protein become a single entry with the most common DNA and genes. For this entry, the V and J calls and clone size follow TCRdb and not the study's own pipeline. Across this sample there are 300,000 to 450,000 distinct CDR3 sequences, with roughly 6.1% seen only once. Approximately 16% of the sample rests with the top ten.

In the case of this clonotype: What antigen it recognizes has not been identified. The junction and the germline gene differ at one end; a read error may be behind it.

The clonotype originates from a man aged 25-45 years who received the YFV17D yellow fever vaccine. Sequences were derived from PBMCs, sampled 5 days after the yellow fever booster vaccination.

This receptor carries the CDR3 CAISSGVGYEQYF. The nucleotides read TGTGCCATCAGTTCGGGGGTCGGCTACGAGCAGTACTTC. Recombination connected TRBV12-3 or TRBV12-4 to TRBJ2-7, with TRBD2 perhaps the D gene, on 6 matching bases. The CDR3 has 13 amino acids, counting the end cysteine and phenylalanine. Only the CDR3 portion is preserved as DNA: 39 bases, with reading frame beginning at the first base.